This T cell receptor beta chain was retrieved from a study of shared T cell receptors in the human thymus. Sequencing was performed with immunoSEQ multiplex PCR; in TCRdb, only in-frame clones are kept and a portion is missing. The sample has roughly 710,000 clones, 80% to 90% seen once; the top ten hold roughly 0.01%. The CDR3 has 16 residues. The trim removed 3 bases at V and 1 base at J, leaving 7 bases unmatched. Germline CDR1 reads GTSNPN; CDR2 reads SVGIG (reference sequence). The sample was also linked to a second study, of human thymus T cells.

The sequencing input was thymocytes. The source of this sequence is a girl in the first two years of life with a congenital heart defect. The chain couples TRBV30 to TRBJ1-3; 9 bases are shared with TRBD1. In DNA form, the CDR3 reads TGTGCCTGGAGGGGGACAGGGTCGAGGTCTGGAAACACCATATATTTT. Translation gives CAWRGTGSRSGNTIYF.